This TCR beta chain derives from a study of early T cells in non-severe SARS-CoV-2 infection. This clonotype occurred a few times. One entry per CDR3 protein, called by TCRdb with MiXCR from the 5' RACE reads. The repertoire has about 60,000 distinct CDR3 sequences, roughly 9.7% of them found once; the top ten carry 8.5% to 9.5%. Sequencing was done on a sample of whole blood. This TCR came from an adult who was a healthcare worker with PCR-confirmed SARS-CoV-2 infection or an uninfected control (not recorded which).

The CDR3 region has the DNA TGCAGCGTTGCAAATCGGAGGGGAAAACTGTTTTTT. Encoded protein: CSVANRRGKLFF. V usage is TRBV29-1 and J usage is TRBJ1-4; D possibly corresponds to TRBD1 (5 bases). From germline, CDR1 is SQVTM and CDR2 ANQGSEA. Trimming took off 4 bases at V and 10 bases at J, with 13 bases between the two ends. The CDR3 consists of 12 residues.